The rows below give T cell receptor beta chains drawn from one sample of a study of cytomegalovirus exposure and HLA in healthy donors. Data came from immunoSEQ multiplex PCR; TCRdb stores just in-frame clones and leaves some out. The sample includes 150,000 to 200,000 clones, 80% to 85% of them seen just once. The sequenced sample was PBMCs. The source of these receptors is a girl under 10 years old in good health and CMV-seropositive. The CDR3 runs from the conserved cysteine through the conserved F or W. Each record gives: clone size, V gene, D gene, J gene, CDR3 DNA, CDR3 protein. D genes are given only for firm matches. Where a row states a size, it is once, few, many or the class of an expanded clone; other rows omit it.

size: once; V: TRBV14; D: TRBD1; J: TRBJ2-7; DNA: TGTGCCAGCAGCCGTAGACAGGGGGTCTCCTACGAGCAGTACTTC; CDR3: CASSRRQGVSYEQYF
size: NA; V: TRBV6-4; D: TRBD1; J: TRBJ2-1; DNA: TGTGCCAGCAGTGGCGGGACAGGGGCATACAATGAGCAGTTCTTC; CDR3: CASSGGTGAYNEQFF
size: NA; V: TRBV5-1; D: NA; J: TRBJ2-2; DNA: TGCGCCAGCAGCTTGGCAGGGTACAGGACCGGGGAGCTGTTTTTT; CDR3: CASSLAGYRTGELFF
size: NA; V: TRBV5-1; D: TRBD1; J: TRBJ2-7; DNA: TGCGCCAGCAGCTTGGCCCTGACAGGGGTGTACGAGCAGCACTTC; CDR3: CASSLALTGVYEQHF
size: once; V: TRBV21-1; D: NA; J: TRBJ1-1; DNA: TGTGCCAGCAAAGCTGCAGGATCTAGCGCGAACACTGAAGCTTTCTTT; CDR3: CASKAAGSSANTEAFF
size: NA; V: TRBV10-1; D: TRBD1; J: TRBJ1-1; DNA: TGCGCCAGCAGTGAGTCGAAGAGGACAGGGGGCGCCGGGAACACTGAAGCTTTCTTT; CDR3: CASSESKRTGGAGNTEAFF
size: few; V: TRBV19; D: NA; J: TRBJ1-1; DNA: TGTGCCAGTAGTATGATCGCGGTGGGCACTGAAGCTTTCTTT; CDR3: CASSMIAVGTEAFF
size: NA; V: TRBV30; D: NA; J: TRBJ1-3; DNA: TGTGCCTGGAGTGTGAAGAGGCTCCTTCGGGACACCATATATTTT; CDR3: CAWSVKRLLRDTIYF
size: NA; V: TRBV27; D: TRBD2; J: TRBJ2-3; DNA: TGTGCCAGCAGTGAACACCCCTGGATAGCGGGAGGACCTAGCACAGATACGCAGTATTTT; CDR3: CASSEHPWIAGGPSTDTQYF
size: NA; V: TRBV10-3; D: NA; J: TRBJ2-5; DNA: TGTGCCATCAGTGAATCCCTACAAGAGACCCAGTACTTC; CDR3: CAISESLQETQYF
size: NA; V: TRBV7-3; D: TRBD2; J: TRBJ2-1; DNA: TGTGCCAGCAGCACCGGGACTAGCGATTACAATGAGCAGTTCTTC; CDR3: CASSTGTSDYNEQFF
size: NA; V: TRBV2; D: NA; J: TRBJ2-1; DNA: TGTGCCAGCAGTGAAACCATCAGGTACAATGAGCAGTTCTTC; CDR3: CASSETIRYNEQFF
size: NA; V: TRBV19; D: NA; J: TRBJ2-1; DNA: TGTGCCAGTAGTATCCGAAGTAGCGGATACAATGAGCAGTTCTTC; CDR3: CASSIRSSGYNEQFF
size: few; V: TRBV19; D: TRBD2; J: TRBJ2-1; DNA: TGTGCCAGTAGCCCAACTCGCGGGAGGAACAATGAGCAGTTCTTC; CDR3: CASSPTRGRNNEQFF
size: once; V: TRBV7-2; D: TRBD2; J: TRBJ2-7; DNA: TGTGCCAGCAGCTTAGCATTTAGCGGGAGAAGAACCTACGAGCAGTACTTC; CDR3: CASSLAFSGRRTYEQYF
size: NA; V: TRBV2; D: NA; J: TRBJ1-1; DNA: TGTGCCAGCAGTGAAACGGGGAAAACTGAAGCTTTCTTT; CDR3: CASSETGKTEAFF
size: NA; V: TRBV2; D: TRBD1; J: TRBJ1-1; DNA: TGTGCCAGCAGGCCAATATGGACAGGGCGCCTGAACACTGAAGCTTTCTTT; CDR3: CASRPIWTGRLNTEAFF
size: NA; V: TRBV5-1; D: TRBD2; J: TRBJ2-7; DNA: TGCGCCAGCAGCGTTGACAGCGGGAGCGTTCCCTACGAGCAGTACTTC; CDR3: CASSVDSGSVPYEQYF
size: few; V: TRBV6-6; D: NA; J: TRBJ2-1; DNA: TGTGCCAGCAGTTGGGGGCGAGGGAGTCCCAATGAGCAGTTCTTC; CDR3: CASSWGRGSPNEQFF
size: NA; V: TRBV15; D: NA; J: TRBJ2-7; DNA: TGTGCCACCAGCGGAGAGCGGACTGAATACTACGAGCAGTACTTC; CDR3: CATSGERTEYYEQYF
size: few; V: TRBV2; D: TRBD1; J: TRBJ2-3; DNA: TGTGCCAGCACCGAACGGACAGGGGTAAGGGATACGCAGTATTTT; CDR3: CASTERTGVRDTQYF
size: NA; V: TRBV5-6; D: NA; J: TRBJ2-5; DNA: TGTGCCAGCAGCTCCCCGCAACACAGGGTGGAGACCCAGTACTTC; CDR3: CASSSPQHRVETQYF
size: NA; V: TRBV5-1; D: TRBD1; J: TRBJ2-5; DNA: TGCGCCAGCAGCTTGGGGCCATCCAACAGGGGGCGAGAGACCCAGTACTTC; CDR3: CASSLGPSNRGRETQYF
size: NA; V: TRBV10-1; D: TRBD1; J: TRBJ2-1; DNA: TGCGCCAGCAGTGACTGGACAGGGTCGAATAATGAGCAGTTCTTC; CDR3: CASSDWTGSNNEQFF
size: few; V: TRBV4-2; D: TRBD2; J: TRBJ2-1; DNA: TGTGCCAGCAGCGTCGTAGCGGGGGAATACAATGAGCAGTTCTTC; CDR3: CASSVVAGEYNEQFF
size: NA; V: TRBV7-8; D: TRBD1; J: TRBJ2-4; DNA: TGTGCCAGCAGCCCAGGGGGCATATACATTCAGTACTTC; CDR3: CASSPGGIYIQYF
size: few; V: TRBV6-5; D: TRBD1; J: TRBJ1-3; DNA: TGTGCCAGCAGTTGGACAGGGAGGTCGGGAAACACCATATATTTT; CDR3: CASSWTGRSGNTIYF
size: NA; V: TRBV28; D: TRBD1; J: TRBJ1-1; DNA: TGTGCCAGCAGTTTATCAGCGGGGGTCAGGGGGTGGGCTTTCTTT; CDR3: CASSLSAGVRGWAFF
size: few; V: TRBV28; D: TRBD2; J: TRBJ2-3; DNA: TGTGCCAGCAGTTCCCTTCTAGCGGGGAGAGGGGTTAGCACAGATACGCAGTATTTT; CDR3: CASSSLLAGRGVSTDTQYF